Below, one T cell receptor (beta chain) is given with its context. The target antigen is unknown. The sample originates from a study of T cell responses to AZD1222 COVID-19 vaccine. Study-wide results and limits: In the spike-specific TCR repertoire, nearly half reportedly target unmutated variant regions. Repertoires were obtained only post-peak T cell response.

Method: immunoSEQ multiplex PCR; TCRdb's copy keeps in-frame clones and lacks some. Here the sample spans about 94,000 clones, around 85% being singletons. The CDR3 length is 15 residues. V was clipped by 3 bases and J by 2 bases, with 14 bases between them. Germline V gene data show CDR1 as KGHSY and CDR2 as FQNENV. The chain combines TRBV16 with TRBJ2-7; TRBD2 is a possible D gene (6 bases). The sample here was peripheral blood, taken 28 days after the second AZD1222 dose. The clonotype comes from an adult who received the AZD1222 COVID-19 vaccine. The CDR3 nucleotides are TGTGCCAGCAGCCAGTCGGGGGTACCTACCTACGAGCAGTACTTC. It codes for CASSQSGVPTYEQYF.